This T cell receptor (beta chain) was obtained from a study of Ad26.COV2.S vaccination and SARS-CoV-2 variants. At the level of the study: Trial arm assignment for the donor was COV1001 Ad26.COV2.S. Dosing was one shot or two shots 56 days apart. Points from the study as a whole: After vaccination, reports described spike-specific CD8+ and CD4+ T cell responses as showing substantial breadth.

Method: immunoSEQ multiplex PCR; TCRdb's copy keeps in-frame clones and lacks some. The sample lists some 300,000 clones, around 84% occurring once. Described treatment: about 20 received Ad26.COV2.S at low or high dose, single or two shots; 5 received placebo; per-sample allocation not given. At day 63 after the first vaccine or placebo injection, samples were drawn. Its platform was an Ad26 vector, and its expressed antigen was Wuhan-strain SARS-CoV-2 spike. CDR1 is MGHRA and CDR2 is YSYEKL in the germline V gene. The V gene lost 4 bases and the J gene lost 7 bases, with 16 bases spanning the gap. This CDR3 is 15 amino acids long. Turning to this clone: Its antigen is not identified.

This material consisted of peripheral blood, taken in a trial of Ad26.COV2.S vaccine versus placebo. The source of this sequence is a person between 18 and 60 years old who received the Ad26.COV2.S COVID-19 vaccine or a placebo. J is TRBJ1-4 and V is TRBV4-1, with D possibly TRBD1 on 5 matching bases. The CDR3 loop is CASSPRQGGGEKLFF. In nucleotides, the CDR3 is TGCGCCAGCAGCCCCAGGCAGGGCGGGGGTGAAAAACTGTTTTTT.